The present TCR beta chain was sequenced within a study of a mutant IDH1 vaccine in newly diagnosed glioma. About this clone: The antigen is not known.

Deletions cut 6 bases from V and 2 bases from J, with 10 bases between. The CDR3 loop spans 13 amino acids. CDR1 is MNHNS and CDR2 is SASEGT in the germline V gene. Described time point: week 11, during vaccination. Each dose of the vaccine consisted of 300 ug of mutant IDH1 20-mer peptide, with topical imiquimod. The protocol was immunoSEQ multiplex PCR, while the TCRdb copy is restricted to in-frame clones and leaves out a portion. The table lists around 20,000 clones, roughly nine tenths of them singletons. This TCR derives from a woman in her forties with glioma. The material was PBMCs, obtained from a glioma patient whose treatment included an IDH1 peptide vaccine. This chain joins TRBV6-1 and TRBJ1-2; D gene ambiguous. The CDR3 protein is CASRRTANYGYTF. CDR3 nucleotide sequence: TGTGCCAGCAGACGGACCGCCAACTATGGCTACACCTTC.